These T cell receptor beta chains were read from a single sample in a study of T cells in Graves' hyperthyroidism and ophthalmopathy. TCRdb ran MiXCR on the multiplex PCR reads and lists one entry per CDR3 protein. The sample shows 500,000 to 650,000 distinct CDR3 sequences, roughly a sixth of them seen only once. The source material was blood. These receptor sequences come from a woman aged 18-29 years with Graves' ophthalmopathy. The CDR3 runs from the conserved cysteine through the conserved F or W. The D gene is left open where the match is weak. Clone size is stated in some rows and not others, as once, few, many or a class when expanded.

TRBV5-6	many	TRBD1	TRBJ1-4	TGTGCCAGCAGCTCGAGGGACAGGGGCGAGGAAAAACTGTTTTTT	CASSSRDRGEEKLFF
TRBV7-2	few	.	TRBJ1-6	TGTGCCAGCACTCCCCGGGGAAATTCACCCCTCCACTTT	CASTPRGNSPLHF
TRBV19	.	.	TRBJ2-1	TGTGCCAGTAATATCGCTGGCTACAATGAGCAGTTCTTC	CASNIAGYNEQFF
TRBV29-1	many	.	TRBJ2-5	TGCAGCGTTGAGGGGGGGCTTCAAGAGACCCAGTACTTC	CSVEGGLQETQYF
TRBV6-2/TRBV6-3	many	.	TRBJ2-2	TGTGCCAGCAGTTATGGGGGGCGCCCACCGAACACCGGGGAGCTGTTTTTT	CASSYGGRPPNTGELFF
TRBV7-9	.	TRBD1	TRBJ1-5	TGTGCCAGCAGCTTTTGGACAGGAGACTATAGCAATCAGCCCCAGCATTTT	CASSFWTGDYSNQPQHF
TRBV6-1	many	.	TRBJ2-5	TGTGCCAGCAGTCTTCAGGGAGGGGGCCAAGAGACCCAGTACTTC	CASSLQGGGQETQYF
TRBV28	many	TRBD1	TRBJ2-5	TGTGCCAGCGTCCAGGGGGCGGGAGAGACCCAGTACTTC	CASVQGAGETQYF
TRBV9	.	.	TRBJ2-5	TGTGCCAGCAGCGTAGCGGACGGGGGAGAGACCCAGTACTTC	CASSVADGGETQYF
TRBV13	few	TRBD1	TRBJ2-1	TGTGCCAGCAGCATGGACAGGGAAGGGGGGAATGAGCAGTTCTTC	CASSMDREGGNEQFF
TRBV27	many	.	TRBJ1-1	TGTGCCAGCAGTTTCCCCCGGGGGGGGGTAGGGACTGAAGCTTTCTTT	CASSFPRGGVGTEAFF
TRBV4-1	few	.	TRBJ1-5	TGCGCCAGCAGCCAAGATTTGGCAGGGGTTTATAGCAATCAGCCCCAGCATTTT	CASSQDLAGVYSNQPQHF
TRBV7-6	few	.	TRBJ1-3	TGTGCCAGCAGCTTAGGGGCAGGGGCTGGAAACACCATATATTTT	CASSLGAGAGNTIYF
TRBV7-3	many	TRBD1	TRBJ1-6	TGTGCCAGCAGCAGAACAGGGGGCAAGTCACCCCTCCACTTT	CASSRTGGKSPLHF
TRBV30	many	TRBD1	TRBJ1-6	TGTGCCTTAACTGGGACAGCCAATTCACCCCTCCACTTT	CALTGTANSPLHF
TRBV9	.	.	TRBJ2-4	TGTGCCAGCAGCCCCTACCAAGGAAACATTCAGTACTTC	CASSPYQGNIQYF
TRBV11-2	many	TRBD1	TRBJ1-1	TGTGCCAGCAGCCTACGTCCCGGGACAGGGGTCGACACTGAAGCTTTCTTT	CASSLRPGTGVDTEAFF
TRBV11-3	.	TRBD1	TRBJ2-7	TGTGCCAGCAGCTTAGAGGGACAGGGTTTTGGTGAGCAGTACTTC	CASSLEGQGFGEQYF
TRBV11-2	many	TRBD1	TRBJ2-5	TGTGCCAGTAGCCCCTCTCAGGGGGCCGGAGAGACCCAGTACTTC	CASSPSQGAGETQYF
TRBV7-9	.	.	TRBJ2-2	TGTGCCAGCAGCCCCCTCTTCAAGGGGAGGCCCGGGGAGCTGTTTTTT	CASSPLFKGRPGELFF
TRBV27	.	.	TRBJ1-4	TGTGCCAGCCAATCTCGGGCACCCTCAAATGAAAAACTGTTTTTT	CASQSRAPSNEKLFF
TRBV6-4	.	.	TRBJ2-5	TGTGCCAGCAGTGATCTAGCAGGCTACCAAGAGACCCAGTACTTC	CASSDLAGYQETQYF
TRBV4-1	few	.	TRBJ1-6	TGCGCCAGCAGGACCCTGGGGATCTATAATTCACCCCTCCACTTT	CASRTLGIYNSPLHF
TRBV7-2	many	TRBD2	TRBJ2-1	TGTGCCAGCAGCTTATTAGCGGGAGTGTACAATGAGCAGTTCTTC	CASSLLAGVYNEQFF
TRBV15	many	.	TRBJ2-1	TGTGCCACCAGCAGAGTCCCACAGGGTTACAATGAGCAGTTCTTC	CATSRVPQGYNEQFF
TRBV18	many	TRBD2	TRBJ2-1	TGTGCCAGCTCACCATCAGCGGGAAGGTACAATGAGCAGTTCTTC	CASSPSAGRYNEQFF
TRBV4-1	.	.	TRBJ2-7	TGCGCCAGCAGCCAAGTCACCTCCTACGAGCAGTACTTC	CASSQVTSYEQYF
TRBV11-2	.	.	TRBJ1-6	TGTGCCAGCAGCTTAGTAGAAAGGGCCTTCTTATCACCCCTCCACTTT	CASSLVERAFLSPLHF
TRBV12-3/TRBV12-4	few	.	TRBJ2-3	TGTGCCAGCAGTTTCTTGTCTAGTCATGCAGATACGCAGTATTTT	CASSFLSSHADTQYF
TRBV7-3	many	TRBD2	TRBJ2-1	TGTGCCAGCAGCTTAAATAGCGGGGGGGTCGATGAGCAGTTCTTC	CASSLNSGGVDEQFF
TRBV5-4	few	TRBD2	TRBJ2-1	TGTGCCAGCAGCTCCCCCGGGACTAGGGGCAATGAGCAGTTCTTC	CASSSPGTRGNEQFF
TRBV27	.	.	TRBJ2-7	TGTGCCAGCAGTTCGGACGCCGAATCTTACGAGCAGTACTTC	CASSSDAESYEQYF
TRBV20-1	.	.	TRBJ1-2	TGCAGTGCTAGAGATGGGCAGCTAAACTATGGCTACACCTTC	CSARDGQLNYGYTF
TRBV2	many	.	TRBJ1-2	TGTGCCAGCAGTGAAACGCAAGGAGTAACTAACTATGGCTACACCTTC	CASSETQGVTNYGYTF
TRBV20-1	many	TRBD2	TRBJ2-5	TGCAGTGCCATGGGACTAGAGGGGGTCCAAGAGACCCAGTACTTC	CSAMGLEGVQETQYF
TRBV7-2	.	TRBD1	TRBJ1-6	TGTGCCAGCAGACCAGAGACAGGGGAATTTCGTTCACCCCTCCACTTT	CASRPETGEFRSPLHF
TRBV6-1	many	.	TRBJ1-1	TGTGCCAGCAGTACAGCTGACCGAGGCACTGAAGCTTTCTTT	CASSTADRGTEAFF
TRBV19	.	TRBD2	TRBJ2-3	TGTGCCACGAGCTCTAGCGGGAGAGCAGATACGCAGTATTTT	CATSSSGRADTQYF
TRBV27	many	TRBD2	TRBJ2-5	TGTGCCAGCAGTTTAGTGACTAGCGGGAGCTTGGAGACCCAGTACTTC	CASSLVTSGSLETQYF
TRBV28	many	.	TRBJ1-1	TGTGCCAGCAGTTTATGGGGCAGCGAAGCTTTCTTT	CASSLWGSEAFF
TRBV12-3/TRBV12-4	many	.	TRBJ2-3	TGTGCCAGCAGTTCCCCCGGTACGCAGTATTTT	CASSSPGTQYF
TRBV30	.	TRBD1	TRBJ1-1	TGTGCCTGGATGAGAGGGGGCGCGACTGAAGCTTTCTTT	CAWMRGGATEAFF
TRBV6-1	many	TRBD1	TRBJ2-3	TGTGCCAGCAGCTCCTATCATGGACAGGACATCACAGATACGCAGTATTTT	CASSSYHGQDITDTQYF
TRBV11-2	many	.	TRBJ2-2	TGTGCCAGCAGCTTAGATAGGAGGGAGTGGACCGGGGAGCTGTTTTTT	CASSLDRREWTGELFF
TRBV28	few	.	TRBJ1-5	TGTGCCAGCAGTTTAGATTTCAGGCAGGGATATAATCAGCCCCAGCATTTT	CASSLDFRQGYNQPQHF
TRBV7-2	many	.	TRBJ2-7	TGTGCCAGCAGCACCTGGACAGCCTACGAGCAGTACTTC	CASSTWTAYEQYF
TRBV28	many	.	TRBJ2-7	TGTGCCAGCAGTCGTTACTACGAGCAGTACTTC	CASSRYYEQYF
TRBV14	.	TRBD2	TRBJ2-3	TGTGCCAGCAGCCAGGTGGGGACTAGCGGGCTCACAGATACGCAGTATTTT	CASSQVGTSGLTDTQYF
TRBV28	.	.	TRBJ1-6	TGTGCCAGCGGCCGGACAGCCCACTCACCCCTCCACTTT	CASGRTAHSPLHF